This T cell receptor beta chain was retrieved from a study of T cell repertoires in cytomegalovirus infection. Study-wide findings and caveats: HLA-C-restricted CMV clonotypes gave the most frequent clonotype in two of eight donors.

The germline V gene encodes CDR1 SGDLS and CDR2 YYNGEE. The ends were cut back, 7 bases at V and 1 base at J, with 9 bases in the middle. CDR3 size: 13 residues. This clonotype occurred once. Its antigen is undetermined. TCRdb reprocessed the reads with MiXCR, giving one entry per CDR3 protein. The sample records about 220,000 distinct CDR3 sequences, around 40% being singletons. The sample here was CD8+ T cells from cultured PBMCs, taken from culture after CMV antigen stimulation. V is TRBV9 and J is TRBJ2-1; possibly TRBD2 for D (6 bases). The clonotype comes from a human donor in good health (CMV status not recorded). Some clones in this sample may be carry-over from other donors' samples. CDR3 in DNA: TGTGCCAGCGGGAGCGGGTCCTACAATGAGCAGTTCTTC. Protein sequence: CASGSGSYNEQFF.